The clone carrying this TCR beta chain was detected once. Its antigen is not identified. Repertoires were generated with immunoSEQ multiplex PCR, while TCRdb's copy carries only in-frame clones and drops some. This sample yields roughly 2.6 million clones, of which around nine tenths are seen a single time; over 0.12% belongs to the top ten. The sample originates from a study of shared clonotypes between healthy human individuals. Across the whole study: Three plates were used per donor for CD4 naive, three for CD4 memory, two for CD8 naive and one for CD8 memory. General study results and limits: Only a few donors were included, so the genetic and exposure-history diversity represented was limited. The sharing of about 5% of naive CD4 clonotypes was seen across several donors.

Germline lookup yields CDR1 ENHRY and CDR2 SYGVKD. The CDR3 runs to 14 residues. The V and J ends lost 5 bases and 1 base, in that order; junction bases with no gene match: 0. The sequenced material came from naive CD4+ T cells sorted from blood. Subset described: CD45RA+ positively selected. The chain carries TRBV10-3 and TRBJ2-5, with 11 bases identical to TRBD2. This clonotype was sampled from a man aged 18 to 35 in good health. The CDR3 sequence is CAISTSGSQETQYF. CDR3 nucleotides: TGTGCCATCAGTACTAGCGGGAGCCAAGAGACCCAGTACTTC.